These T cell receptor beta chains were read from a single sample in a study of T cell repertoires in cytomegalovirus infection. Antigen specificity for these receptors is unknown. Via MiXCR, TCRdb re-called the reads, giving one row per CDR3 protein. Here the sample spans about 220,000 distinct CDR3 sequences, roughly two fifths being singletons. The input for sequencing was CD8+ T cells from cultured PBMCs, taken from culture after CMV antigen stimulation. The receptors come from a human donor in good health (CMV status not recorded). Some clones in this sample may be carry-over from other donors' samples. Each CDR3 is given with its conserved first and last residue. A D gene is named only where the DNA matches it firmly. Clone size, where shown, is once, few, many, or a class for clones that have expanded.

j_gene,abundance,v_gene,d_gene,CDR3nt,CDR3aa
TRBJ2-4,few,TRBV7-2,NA,TGTGCCAGCAGTCTGGTAACCTGGGGCTCAGAAAACATTCAGTACTTC,CASSLVTWGSENIQYF
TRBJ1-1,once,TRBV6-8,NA,TGTGCCAGCAGTCCTCTGAGGGGGAACACTGAAGCTTTCTTT,CASSPLRGNTEAFF
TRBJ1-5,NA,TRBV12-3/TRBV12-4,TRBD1,TGTGCCAGCAGTTGGGGACAGGGCGCTAATCAGCCCCAGCATTTT,CASSWGQGANQPQHF
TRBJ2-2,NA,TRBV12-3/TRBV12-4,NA,TGTGCCAGCAGTCGACGCCAGGGGGGATACACCGGGGAGCTGTTTTTT,CASSRRQGGYTGELFF
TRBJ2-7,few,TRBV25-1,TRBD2,TGTGCCAGCAGTGGGACTAGCGGGGGCGAGCAGTACTTC,CASSGTSGGEQYF
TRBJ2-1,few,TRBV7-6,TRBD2,TGTGCCAGCAGCCGTCTAGCGGGGGGGCGATACAATGAGCAGTTCTTC,CASSRLAGGRYNEQFF
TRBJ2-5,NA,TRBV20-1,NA,TGCAGTGCTAGAGATCTGGGCAGGGGAGGTGAGACCCAGTACTTC,CSARDLGRGGETQYF
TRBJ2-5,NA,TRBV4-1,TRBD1,TGCGCCAGCAGCCCCGGGACAGGGGGTCGAAGGCAAGAGACCCAGTACTTC,CASSPGTGGRRQETQYF
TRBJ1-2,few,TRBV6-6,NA,TGTGCCACCCCTGCCGCCTATGGCTACACCTTC,CATPAAYGYTF
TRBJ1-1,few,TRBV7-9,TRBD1,TGTGCCAGCAGCTTGGACAGGGATGAAGCTTTCTTT,CASSLDRDEAFF
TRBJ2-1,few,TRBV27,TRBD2,TGTGCCAGCAGTCCACAACGGACTAGCGGGGGGGTTGGCGATGAGCAGTTCTTC,CASSPQRTSGGVGDEQFF
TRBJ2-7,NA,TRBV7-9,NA,TGTGCCAGCAGCCATGGACAGAGCCAGGACGAGCAGTACTTC,CASSHGQSQDEQYF
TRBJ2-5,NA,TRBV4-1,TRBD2,TGCGCCAGCAGCCTTGGGACTAGCGGGGTAGAGACCCAGTACTTC,CASSLGTSGVETQYF
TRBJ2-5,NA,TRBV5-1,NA,TGCGCCAGCAGCGAGGGACCCAAAGAGACCCAGTACTTC,CASSEGPKETQYF